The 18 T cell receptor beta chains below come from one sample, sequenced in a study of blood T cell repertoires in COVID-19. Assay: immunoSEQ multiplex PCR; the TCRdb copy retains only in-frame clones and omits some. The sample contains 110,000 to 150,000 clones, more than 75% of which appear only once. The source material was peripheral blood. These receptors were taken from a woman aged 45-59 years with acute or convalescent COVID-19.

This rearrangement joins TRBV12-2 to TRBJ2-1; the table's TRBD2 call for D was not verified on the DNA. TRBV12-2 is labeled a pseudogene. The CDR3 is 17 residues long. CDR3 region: CASRLAAGFVDVSVRFF. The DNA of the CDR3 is TGTGCAAGTCGCTTAGCGGCGGGATTTGTTGACGTTTCTGTGCGGTTCTTC.

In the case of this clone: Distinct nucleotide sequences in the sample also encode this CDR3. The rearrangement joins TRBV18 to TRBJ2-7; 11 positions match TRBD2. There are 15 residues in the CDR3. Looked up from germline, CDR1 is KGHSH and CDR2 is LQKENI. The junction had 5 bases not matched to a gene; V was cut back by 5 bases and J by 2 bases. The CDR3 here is CASSEGSGGAYEQYF. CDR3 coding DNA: TGTGCCAGCTCAGAGGGTAGCGGGGGGGCCTACGAGCAGTACTTC.

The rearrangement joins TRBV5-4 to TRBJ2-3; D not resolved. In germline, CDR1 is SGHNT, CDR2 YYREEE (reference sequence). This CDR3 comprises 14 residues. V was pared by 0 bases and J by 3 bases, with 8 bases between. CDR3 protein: CASSLDTFTDTQYF. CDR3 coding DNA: TGTGCCAGCAGCTTGGATACTTTTACAGATACGCAGTATTTT. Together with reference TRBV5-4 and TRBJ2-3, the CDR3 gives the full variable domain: ETGVTQSPTHLIKTRGQQVTLRCSSQSGHNTVSWYQQALGQGPQFIFQYYREEENGRGNFPPRFSGLQFPNYSSELNVNALELDDSALYLCASSLDTFTDTQYFGPGTRLTVL.

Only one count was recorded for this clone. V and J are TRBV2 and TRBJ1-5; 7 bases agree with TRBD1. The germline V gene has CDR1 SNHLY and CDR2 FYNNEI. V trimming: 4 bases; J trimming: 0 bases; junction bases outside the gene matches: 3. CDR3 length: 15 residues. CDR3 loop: CASSGDSISNQPQHF. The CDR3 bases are TGTGCCAGCAGTGGGGACAGTATTAGCAATCAGCCCCAGCATTTT.

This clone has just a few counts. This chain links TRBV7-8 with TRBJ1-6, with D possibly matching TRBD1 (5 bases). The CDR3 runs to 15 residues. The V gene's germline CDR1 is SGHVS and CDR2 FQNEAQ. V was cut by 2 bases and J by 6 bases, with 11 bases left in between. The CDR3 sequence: CASSLSNRINSPLHF. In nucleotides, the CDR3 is TGTGCCAGCAGCTTATCCAACAGGATTAATTCACCCCTCCACTTT.

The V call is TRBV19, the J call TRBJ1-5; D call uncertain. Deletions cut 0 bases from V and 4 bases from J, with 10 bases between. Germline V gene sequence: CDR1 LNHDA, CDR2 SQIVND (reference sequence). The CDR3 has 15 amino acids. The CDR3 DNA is TGTGCCAGTAGTATAGATCTTCCAGATAATCAGCCCCAGCATTTT. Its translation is CASSIDLPDNQPQHF.

CDR3 DNA: TGTGCCAGTAGTATACCGGCAGGACTAGAAGCTTTCTTT. Translation: CASSIPAGLEAFF. This chain uses TRBV19 with TRBJ1-1; D not certain. CDR3 length: 13 residues. V was clipped by 2 bases and J by 8 bases, with 12 bases between them. Germline V lookup: CDR1 LNHDA, CDR2 SQIVND (reference sequence).

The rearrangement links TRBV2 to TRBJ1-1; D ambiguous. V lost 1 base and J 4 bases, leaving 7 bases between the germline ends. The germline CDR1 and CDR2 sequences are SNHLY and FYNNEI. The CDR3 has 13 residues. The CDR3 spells CASSEVPGTEAFF. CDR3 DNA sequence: TGTGCCAGCAGTGAAGTACCGGGCACTGAAGCTTTCTTT.

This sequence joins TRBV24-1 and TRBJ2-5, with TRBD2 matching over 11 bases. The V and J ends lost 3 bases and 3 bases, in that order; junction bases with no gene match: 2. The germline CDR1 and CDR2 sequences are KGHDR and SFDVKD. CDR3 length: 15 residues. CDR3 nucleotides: TGTGCCACCAGTGATGGGACTAGCGGAAAAGAGACCCAGTACTTC. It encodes CATSDGTSGKETQYF.

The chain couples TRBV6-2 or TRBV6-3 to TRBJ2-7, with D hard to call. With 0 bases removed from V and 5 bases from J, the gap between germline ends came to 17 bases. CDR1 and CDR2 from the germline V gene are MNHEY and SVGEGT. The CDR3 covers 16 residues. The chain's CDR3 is CASSYSKYGNPDEQYF. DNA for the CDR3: TGTGCCAGCAGTTACTCTAAATACGGTAATCCGGACGAGCAGTACTTC.

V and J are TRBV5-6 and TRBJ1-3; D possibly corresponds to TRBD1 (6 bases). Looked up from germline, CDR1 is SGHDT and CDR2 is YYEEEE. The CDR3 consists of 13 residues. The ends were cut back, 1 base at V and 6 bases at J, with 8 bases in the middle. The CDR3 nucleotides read TGTGCCAGCAGCTTGATGGGGGCAAACACCATATATTTT. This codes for CASSLMGANTIYF.

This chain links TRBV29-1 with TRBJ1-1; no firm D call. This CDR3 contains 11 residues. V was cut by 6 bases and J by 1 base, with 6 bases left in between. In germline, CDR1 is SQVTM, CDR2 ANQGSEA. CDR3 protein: CSVPGNTEAFF. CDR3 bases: TGCAGCGTCCCGGGGAACACTGAAGCTTTCTTT.

CDR3 amino acids: CASSRKTSGGADTQYF. The CDR3 bases are TGTGCCAGCAGCCGAAAGACTAGCGGGGGGGCAGATACGCAGTATTTT. The chain has TRBV9 and TRBJ2-3, with TRBD2 matching over 14 bases. V trimming: 4 bases; J trimming: 4 bases; junction bases outside the gene matches: 5. Germline V gene lookup returns CDR1 SGDLS and CDR2 YYNGEE. CDR3 size: 16 residues. The entire variable domain, with the rest obtained from reference TRBV9 and TRBJ2-3, is as follows: DSGVTQTPKHLITATGQRVTLRCSPRSGDLSVYWYQQSLDQGLQFLIQYYNGEERAKGNILERFSAQQFPDLHSELNLSSLELGDSALYFCASSRKTSGGADTQYFGPGTRLTVL.

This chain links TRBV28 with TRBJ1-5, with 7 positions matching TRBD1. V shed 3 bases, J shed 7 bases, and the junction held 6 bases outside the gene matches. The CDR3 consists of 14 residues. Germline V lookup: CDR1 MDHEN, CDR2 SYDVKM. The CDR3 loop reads CASSFRGTRQPQHF. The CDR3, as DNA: TGTGCCAGCAGTTTCAGGGGGACCCGGCAGCCCCAGCATTTT.

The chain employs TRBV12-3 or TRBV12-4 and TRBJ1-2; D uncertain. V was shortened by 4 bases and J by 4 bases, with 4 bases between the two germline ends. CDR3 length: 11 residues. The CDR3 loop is CASSSSYGYTF. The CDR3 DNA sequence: TGTGCCAGCAGTTCTTCCTATGGCTACACCTTC.

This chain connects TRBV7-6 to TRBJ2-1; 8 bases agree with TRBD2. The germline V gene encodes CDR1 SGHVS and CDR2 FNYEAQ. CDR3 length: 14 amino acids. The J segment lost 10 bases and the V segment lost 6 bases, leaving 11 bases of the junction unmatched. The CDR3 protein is CASSIGLANPEQFF. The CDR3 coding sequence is TGTGCCAGCAGTATTGGACTAGCCAACCCCGAGCAGTTCTTC. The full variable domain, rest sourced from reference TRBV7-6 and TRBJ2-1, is GAGVSQSPRYKVTKRGQDVALRCDPISGHVSLYWYRQALGQGPEFLTYFNYEAQQDKSGLPNDRFSAERPEGSISTLTIQRTEQRDSAMYRCASSIGLANPEQFFGPGTRLTVL.

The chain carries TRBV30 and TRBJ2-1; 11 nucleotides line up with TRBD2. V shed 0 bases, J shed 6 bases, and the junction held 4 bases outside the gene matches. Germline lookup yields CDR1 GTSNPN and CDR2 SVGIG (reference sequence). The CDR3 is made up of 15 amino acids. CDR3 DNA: TGTGCCTGGAGTGTGCTAGCGGGGGGATCCAATGAGCAGTTCTTC. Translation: CAWSVLAGGSNEQFF. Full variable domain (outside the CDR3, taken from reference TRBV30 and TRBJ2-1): SQTIHQWPATLVQPVGSPLSLECTVEGTSNPNLYWYRQAAGRGLQLLFYSVGIGQISSEVPQNLSASRPQDRQFILSSKKLLLSDSGFYLCAWSVLAGGSNEQFFGPGTRLTVL.

In nucleotides, the CDR3 is TGTGCCAGCAGCCCTTACGGGGGACAGGGGAATTCACCCCTCCACTTT. It translates to CASSPYGGQGNSPLHF. The chain carries TRBV7-8 and TRBJ1-6, with 10 bases that match TRBD1. J lost 7 bases, V lost 5 bases, and 8 bases had no gene match. This CDR3 has 16 residues. Per the germline V gene, CDR1 is SGHVS and CDR2 is FQNEAQ.